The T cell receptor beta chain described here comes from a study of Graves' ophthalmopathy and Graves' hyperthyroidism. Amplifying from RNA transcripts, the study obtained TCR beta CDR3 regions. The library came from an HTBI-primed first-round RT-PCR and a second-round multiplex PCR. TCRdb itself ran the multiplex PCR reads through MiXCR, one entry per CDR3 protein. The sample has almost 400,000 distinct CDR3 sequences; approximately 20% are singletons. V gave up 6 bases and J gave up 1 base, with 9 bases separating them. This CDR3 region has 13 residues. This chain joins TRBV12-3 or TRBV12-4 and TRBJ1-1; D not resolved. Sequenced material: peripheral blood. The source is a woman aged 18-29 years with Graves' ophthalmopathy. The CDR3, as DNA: TGTGCCAGCAGGAGATTAAAGAACACTGAAGCTTTCTTT. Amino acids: CASRRLKNTEAFF.